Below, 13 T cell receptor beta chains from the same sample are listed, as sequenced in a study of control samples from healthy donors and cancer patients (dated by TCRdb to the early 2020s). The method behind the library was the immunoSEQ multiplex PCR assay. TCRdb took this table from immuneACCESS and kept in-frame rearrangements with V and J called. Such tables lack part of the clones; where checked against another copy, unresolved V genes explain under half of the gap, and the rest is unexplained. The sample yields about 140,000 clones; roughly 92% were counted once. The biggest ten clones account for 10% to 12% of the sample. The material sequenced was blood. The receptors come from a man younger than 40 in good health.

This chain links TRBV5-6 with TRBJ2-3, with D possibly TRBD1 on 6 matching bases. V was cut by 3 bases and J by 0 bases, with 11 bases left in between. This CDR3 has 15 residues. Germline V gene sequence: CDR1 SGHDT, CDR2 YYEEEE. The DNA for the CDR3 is TGTGCCAGCAGCTCTGGGACACCTAGCACAGATACGCAGTATTTT. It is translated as CASSSGTPSTDTQYF.

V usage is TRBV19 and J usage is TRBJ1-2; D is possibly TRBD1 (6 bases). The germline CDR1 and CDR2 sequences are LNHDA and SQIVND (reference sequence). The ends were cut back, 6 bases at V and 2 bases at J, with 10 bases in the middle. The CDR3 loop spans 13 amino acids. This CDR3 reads CASRLQGNYGYTF. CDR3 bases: TGTGCCAGTAGATTACAGGGAAACTATGGCTACACCTTC.

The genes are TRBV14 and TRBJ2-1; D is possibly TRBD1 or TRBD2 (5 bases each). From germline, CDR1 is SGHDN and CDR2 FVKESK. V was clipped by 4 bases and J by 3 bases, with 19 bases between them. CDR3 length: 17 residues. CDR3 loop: CASSPLGGGGRYNEQFF. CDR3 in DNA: TGTGCCAGCAGCCCACTTGGGGGTGGGGGTCGCTACAATGAGCAGTTCTTC.

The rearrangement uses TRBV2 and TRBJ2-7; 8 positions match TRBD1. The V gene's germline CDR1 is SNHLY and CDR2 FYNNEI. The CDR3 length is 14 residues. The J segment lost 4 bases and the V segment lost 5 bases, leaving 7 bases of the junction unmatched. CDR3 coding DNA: TGTGCCAGCAGTTATGGAACAGGGGGTTACGAGCAGTACTTC. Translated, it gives CASSYGTGGYEQYF.

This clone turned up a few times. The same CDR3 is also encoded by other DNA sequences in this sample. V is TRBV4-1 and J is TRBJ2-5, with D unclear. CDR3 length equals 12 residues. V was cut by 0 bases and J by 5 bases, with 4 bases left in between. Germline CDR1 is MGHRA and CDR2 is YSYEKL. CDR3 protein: CASSQDFETQYF. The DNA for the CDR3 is TGCGCCAGCAGCCAAGATTTTGAGACCCAGTACTTC.

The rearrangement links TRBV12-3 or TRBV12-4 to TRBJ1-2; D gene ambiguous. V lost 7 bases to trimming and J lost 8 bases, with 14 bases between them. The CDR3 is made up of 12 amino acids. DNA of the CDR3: TGTGCCAGCACCGGGCCTCAGGAAGGCTACACCTTC. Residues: CASTGPQEGYTF.

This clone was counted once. The CDR3 loop is CASSLGLAGQNTGELFF. The CDR3 DNA reads as TGTGCCAGCAGTTTGGGACTAGCGGGTCAGAACACCGGGGAGCTGTTTTTT. The chain recombines TRBV28 with TRBJ2-2, with 12 bases that match TRBD2. The junction had 3 bases not matched to a gene; V was cut back by 3 bases and J by 1 base. CDR1 and CDR2 from the germline V gene are MDHEN and SYDVKM. The CDR3 extends over 17 amino acids.

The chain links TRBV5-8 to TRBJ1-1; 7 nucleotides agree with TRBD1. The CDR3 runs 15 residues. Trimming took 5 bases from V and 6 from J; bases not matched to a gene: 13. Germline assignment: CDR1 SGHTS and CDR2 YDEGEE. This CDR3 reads CASRHPRGYLSEAFF. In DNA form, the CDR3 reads TGTGCCAGCAGACACCCCAGGGGGTATCTTTCTGAAGCTTTCTTT.

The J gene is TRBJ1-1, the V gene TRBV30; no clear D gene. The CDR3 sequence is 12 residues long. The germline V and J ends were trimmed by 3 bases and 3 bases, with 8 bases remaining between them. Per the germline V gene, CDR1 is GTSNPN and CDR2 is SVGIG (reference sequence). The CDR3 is CAWRSGDTEAFF. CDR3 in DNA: TGTGCCTGGAGGAGCGGGGACACTGAAGCTTTCTTT.

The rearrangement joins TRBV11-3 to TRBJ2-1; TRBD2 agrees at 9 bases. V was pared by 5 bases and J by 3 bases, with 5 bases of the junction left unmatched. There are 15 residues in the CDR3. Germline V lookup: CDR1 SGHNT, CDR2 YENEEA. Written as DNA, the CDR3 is TGTGCCAGCAGCACCGGGACTAGCAGCTACAATGAGCAGTTCTTC. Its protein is CASSTGTSSYNEQFF.

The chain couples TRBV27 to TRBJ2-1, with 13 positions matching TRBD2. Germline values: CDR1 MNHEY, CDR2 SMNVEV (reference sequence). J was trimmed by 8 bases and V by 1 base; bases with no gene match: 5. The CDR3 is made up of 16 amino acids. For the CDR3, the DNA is TGTGCCAGCAGTTTATGGACTAGCGGGAGTACTGATGAGCAGTTCTTC. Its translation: CASSLWTSGSTDEQFF.

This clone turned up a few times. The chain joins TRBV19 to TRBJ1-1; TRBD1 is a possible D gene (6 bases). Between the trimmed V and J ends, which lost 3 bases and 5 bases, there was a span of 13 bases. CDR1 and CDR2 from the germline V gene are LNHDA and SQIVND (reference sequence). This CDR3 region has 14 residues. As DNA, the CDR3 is TGTGCCAGTAGTATTTCGAGGGGGGGGACTGAAGCTTTCTTT. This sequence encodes CASSISRGGTEAFF.

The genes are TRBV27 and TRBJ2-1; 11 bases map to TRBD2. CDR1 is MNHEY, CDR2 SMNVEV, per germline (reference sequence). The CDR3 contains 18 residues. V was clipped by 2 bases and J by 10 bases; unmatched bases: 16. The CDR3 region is CASSLNWGLAGGWGEQFF. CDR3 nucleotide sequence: TGTGCCAGCAGTTTAAACTGGGGCCTAGCGGGAGGTTGGGGAGAGCAGTTCTTC.